These 2 T cell receptor beta chains were all obtained from the same sample, sequenced in a study of shared clonotypes between healthy human individuals. Assay: immunoSEQ multiplex PCR; the TCRdb copy retains only in-frame clones and omits some. The sample includes about 680,000 clones, roughly 70% seen only once; the top ten take roughly 1.8%. The sequencing sample was made of memory CD4+ T cells sorted from blood. Regarding subset: CD45RA-negative fraction. These receptors came from a woman aged 25-40 years in good health.

V is TRBV27 and J is TRBJ2-2; D possibly corresponds to TRBD1 (6 bases). This CDR3 spans 14 amino acids. From germline, CDR1 is MNHEY and CDR2 SMNVEV (reference sequence). V dropped 6 bases and J dropped 5 bases, with 13 bases sitting between them. CDR3 protein: CASRVTGLTGELFF. In DNA, the CDR3 is TGTGCCAGCAGGGTTACAGGGTTGACCGGGGAGCTGTTTTTT.

This chain links TRBV28 with TRBJ2-7, with D perhaps matching TRBD1 (5 bases). V lost 6 bases and J 5 bases, leaving 17 bases between the germline ends. The CDR3 has 14 amino acids. The germline V gene encodes CDR1 MDHEN and CDR2 SYDVKM. CDR3 protein: CASRYIQGWNEQYF. CDR3 nucleotide sequence: TGTGCCAGCAGGTATATCCAGGGTTGGAACGAGCAGTACTTC. The full variable domain, completed using reference TRBV28 and TRBJ2-7, is DVKVTQSSRYLVKRTGEKVFLECVQDMDHENMFWYRQDPGLGLRLIYFSYDVKMKEKGDIPEGYSVSREKKERFSLILESASTNQTSMYLCASRYIQGWNEQYFGPGTRLTVT.